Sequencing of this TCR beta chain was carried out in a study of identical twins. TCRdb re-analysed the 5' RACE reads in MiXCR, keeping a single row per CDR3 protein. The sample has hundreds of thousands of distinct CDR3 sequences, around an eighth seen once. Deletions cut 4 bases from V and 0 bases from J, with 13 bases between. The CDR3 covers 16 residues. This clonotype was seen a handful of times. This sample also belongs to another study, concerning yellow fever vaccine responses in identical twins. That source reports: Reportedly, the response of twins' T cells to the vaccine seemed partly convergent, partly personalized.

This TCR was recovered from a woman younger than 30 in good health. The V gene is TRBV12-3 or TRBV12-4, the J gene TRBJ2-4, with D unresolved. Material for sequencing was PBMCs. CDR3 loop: CASSSQTHLAKNIQYF. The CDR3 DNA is TGTGCCAGCAGTTCGCAAACCCACTTAGCCAAAAACATTCAGTACTTC.